What follows is one T cell receptor beta chain and its context. The specificity of this receptor is unknown. One base away there is no much larger clone; base qualities are not given. The same CDR3 also results from other DNA sequences found in this sample. CDR1 and CDR2 (SGDLS, YYNGEE) derive from the germline V gene. Unmatched junction bases come to 0, with V trimmed by 0 bases and J by 1 base. Measured from the cysteine to the phenylalanine, the CDR3 is 15 residues long. CDR3 DNA is the only sequence kept; it has 45 bases, read in frame from the first base. The data were obtained in a study of cytomegalovirus exposure and HLA in healthy donors (dated 2017 in TCRdb). A note on the overall study: An earlier analysis of around 600 of the donors reported 250 to 350 Gb of sequence data and 117 million unique TCR beta sequences from 150 million to 200 million T cells. An early release covering just under 650 HLA-typed donors comprised about 300 gigabases of sequencing data and around 80 million unique TCR sequences. Donor age, sex, ethnicity and CMV serostatus were compiled together with the repertoire data. The study aimed to test whether cataloging public T cell receptors could reveal signatures of past pathogen exposure. Every repertoire in the discovery cohort had been generated on one and the same sequencing platform. Among the roughly 400 genotyped donors, 81% belonged to the genetic ancestry cluster associated with self-reported Caucasian donors. The number of typed donors differed by locus: 629-630 for A, B, C, DRB1 and DQB1; approximately 530 for DQA1; about 600 for DPA1; and around 490 for DPB1. Among about 390 genotyped donors of the cohort, an average of around 240,000 unique TCR beta nucleotide sequences were sequenced per donor, around 20% of them non-productive. To study patterns of TCR occurrence, a later analysis re-analyzed previously published TCR beta repertoires from around 670 donors and added high-resolution HLA genotyping. Rather than using new phenotypic data, the later analysis identified candidate immune exposures from TCR beta sequences and from how often those sequences occurred across donors. The study combined high-throughput TCR immunosequencing, statistical association of individual TCRs with disease status, and machine learning to predict cytomegalovirus infection status. Because of strong linkage in the cohort, roughly five DR-DQ haplotypes were treated as single units for association and clustering. Besides the first cohort of roughly 700 subjects, a separate validation cohort made up of about 120 different subjects was used. HLA typing covered class I and class II loci at four-digit resolution. In a later genetic analysis, genome-wide SNP genotypes for about three fifths of the roughly 670 donors were used, and that subset was treated as a discovery cohort. To decide whether each TCR beta V gene segment behaved as functional or pseudogenic, an earlier analysis of nearly 600 of the donors relied on high-throughput TCR beta sequencing. The T cell repertoires of roughly 660 subjects were profiled by immunosequencing and related to cytomegalovirus serostatus.

Study-level results and caveats: Because counts were too low, approximately 15 rarely observed V segments, including chromosome 9 orphons, were excluded from the earlier analysis of 587 of the donors. An association between a missense DCLRE1C variant and V-gene and J-gene trimming of TCR beta chains was found in a later genetic analysis and replicated in an independent cohort. In vitro tests confirmed that three of the cytomegalovirus-associated TCR beta chains recognize cytomegalovirus antigens. The only immune exposure information available for the cohort was CMV serostatus. The cohort was sequenced for TCR beta chains only, and without alpha or paired-chain data the features that could be detected were limited. According to a later analysis, most CMV-associated TCR beta chains appeared to be HLA-restricted, and the HLA associations seemed to be driven largely by CMV exposure. When HLA alleles, especially DR and DQ, strongly co-occurred, attributing TCR associations to individual alleles was difficult. Roughly uniform sequencing depth across donors was assumed in presence/absence analyses, although this assumption may not hold. A further reported finding was that TCR beta sequences accurately predicted the HLA-A and HLA-B alleles for most subjects in the first cohort. A later genetic analysis reported fewer N-insertions in productive TCRs among donors in an Asian-associated ancestry cluster than the approximately 670-donor mean. The sequencing pipeline was judged likely to have produced a cluster of highly shared sequence variants as a technical artifact. According to the authors, the approach could potentially be generalized to other disease states and immunological phenotypes. Correlated functional status among segregating V segments might be attributable to linkage disequilibrium, but an unknown experimental factor could not be ruled out. In a later analysis, around 17,000 TCR beta sequences were associated with specific HLA alleles at a false discovery rate of 0.05. A later analysis found that HLA-associated TCR beta chains were more clonally expanded and had lower generation probabilities than equally common non-associated chains. In a later analysis, several top co-occurrence clusters were reported to appear linked to parvovirus B19, influenza, CMV and Epstein-Barr virus. In the study, approximately 160 TCR beta chains were listed as associated with cytomegalovirus. The 87-base-pair reads could not distinguish some IMGT-functional V segments, including TRBV6-2 and TRBV6-3, so those segments were excluded. In a later analysis, TCR association rates were found to vary across HLA loci, with the most associated TCRs seen for DRB1 alleles and the fewest for HLA-C alleles. The classifier was reported to diagnose cytomegalovirus status with high specificity and sensitivity in both the original and validation cohorts. In an earlier analysis of around 500 of the donors, most TCR beta V segments appeared in productive rearrangements about 87% or about 30% of the time, broadly matching IMGT annotations. While some public TCRs were present in many individuals, most TCR sequences turned up only very rarely across donors. Because HLA typing was missing for some donors at each locus, association tests included only the typed subset.

The cohort was made up of about 610 healthy bone marrow donors. All cohort members were sampled while nominally healthy, although unrecorded immune exposures were likely present. The donor tested CMV seronegative, placing the donor among the 300 to 450 seronegative members of the cohort. A peripheral blood sample was collected from each donor, and TCR beta sequencing was performed on peripheral blood mononuclear cells. The Qiagen DNeasy Blood Extraction Kit was used to extract genomic DNA from the blood cell samples. Receptor amplification or capture employed the immunoSEQ multiplex PCR assay. For the multiplex PCR, a mixture combining 60 forward primers for TCR Vbeta segments and 13 reverse primers for TCR Jbeta segments was used. Amplification of the CDR3 region of rearranged TCR beta genes was performed with a multiplex PCR assay on genomic DNA. The Illumina HiSeq System was used to sequence the amplified TCR beta libraries as 87-base-pair reads. The original pipeline was this. In a later analysis, tens of millions of unique TCR beta chains were counted across the approximately 640 repertoires, and around 10 million of these chains were shared by at least two donors. Raw reads were error-corrected and collapsed into unique sequences by a nearest-neighbor algorithm in which closely related sequences were merged to remove PCR and sequencing errors. To assign V, D and J gene segments, CDR3 sequences were aligned to IMGT reference sequences. For a sequence to be retained, at least a six-nucleotide match to both a V gene segment and a J gene segment was required. Rearrangements were classified as productive when the CDR3 lacked stop codons and remained in frame with V and J, and all other rearrangements were classified as non-productive. Following IMGT convention, CDR3 was defined as the stretch from the second conserved V-encoded cysteine to the conserved J-encoded phenylalanine. In an earlier analysis of more than 550 of the donors, sequences lacking an unambiguous match to a single V gene segment were excluded. In an earlier analysis of roughly 600 of the donors, a V segment was called functional when productive rearrangements were above 56.7%, and segregating when the standard deviation between donors exceeded 5%. A statistical classification framework was built for diagnosing cytomegalovirus status from the catalog of TCR beta chain sequences. V and J gene assignment, in a later analysis, came from comparing TCR nucleotide sequences with IMGT/GENE-DB human TR gene sequences. The TCRdist pipeline was used in a later analysis to assign CDR3 sequences and most-parsimonious VDJ recombination scenarios. In a later analysis, each TCR beta chain was defined by its CDR3 amino acid sequence together with its V-gene family, and reads without a unique V-gene family were excluded. As a way to deal with suspected cross-contamination and a sequencing artifact, a later analysis dropped 450 to 600 nucleotide sequences that were highly shared and had low generation probability. A later analysis calculated a clonal expansion index for each public chain from normalized within-repertoire ranks of inferred template counts. Generation probabilities in a later analysis came from a VDJ recombination model fitted to out-of-frame rearrangements, and those results were checked against IGoR. Hypergeometric tests were used in a later analysis to score TCR-TCR, TCR-HLA and TCR-CMV co-occurrence, with a repertoire-size bias correction applied to the TCR pairs. A later analysis estimated false discovery rates by permuting HLA or CMV assignments 20 times. A later analysis grouped co-occurring TCRs with DBSCAN, adding TCRdist sequence similarity when clustering within HLA-allele-positive subsets. For co-occurrence clustering, repertoires with fewer than 30,000 or more than 120,000 public chains were excluded, along with roughly 5 repertoires with anomalous nucleotide sharing. This is the immuneACCESS table as TCRdb keeps it, with only in-frame sequences that have V and J called. A part of the clones is gone; compared with another copy, unresolved V genes explain less than half, and the rest is unexplained. The V and J calls and clone size were taken over from that table, and D and trimming were inferred from the DNA. Across this sample there are 180,000 or so clones, with around 80% seen only once. The ten largest account for 1.5% of the sample.

The V and J segments used are TRBV9 and TRBJ2-3; TRBD2 agrees with 9 junctional bases. The sample taken for sequencing was PBMCs. The receptor's source is a man aged 35 to 55 in good health and CMV-seronegative. The CDR3 has the sequence CASSVGLAGTDTQYF. The base sequence is TGTGCCAGCAGCGTAGGACTAGCGGGCACAGATACGCAGTATTTT. Where the CDR3 stops, the reference TRBV9 and TRBJ2-3 genes take over; the full variable domain is DSGVTQTPKHLITATGQRVTLRCSPRSGDLSVYWYQQSLDQGLQFLIQYYNGEERAKGNILERFSAQQFPDLHSELNLSSLELGDSALYFCASSVGLAGTDTQYFGPGTRLTVL.